This note documents a single TCR beta chain sequence. No antigen is known for it. After template switching added a universal primer site, the resulting cDNA carried unique molecular identifiers. MiXCR, applied by TCRdb to the 5' RACE reads, yields one record per CDR3 protein. The sample comprises 250,000 to 350,000 distinct CDR3 sequences, less than 9% of which are singletons, and less than 2.5% rests with the top ten. This sample was included in a study of identical twins. Overall study findings and caveats: Invariant T cells like MAIT and iNKT could partly confound the zero-insertion analyses. Out-of-frame alpha sequences common to twins exhibited a surplus of low generation probability.

With no exceptions, donors were healthy Caucasians. The CDR3 consists of 12 residues. V shed 7 bases and J 1 base; nucleotides not matched to a gene: 0. Germline CDR1 reads DFQATT; CDR2 reads SNEGSKA (reference sequence). These records were also assigned to another study, of yellow fever vaccine responses in identical twins.

The chain joins TRBV20-1 to TRBJ2-1; 8 nucleotides align to TRBD2. This TCR was sampled from a woman aged 18-29 years in good health. Sequenced sample: memory (CD45RO+) T cells sorted from blood. The CDR3 loop reads CSVAGSYNEQFF. In DNA, the CDR3 is TGCAGTGTAGCGGGATCCTACAATGAGCAGTTCTTC.